Listed below are T cell receptor beta chains from one sample, sequenced in a study of cytomegalovirus exposure and HLA in healthy donors. Generated by immunoSEQ multiplex PCR, the TCRdb table keeps only in-frame clones and is missing some. Among about 67,000 clones listed, 68% were seen once. The sequenced sample consisted of PBMCs. These receptors were collected from a woman aged 25 to 45 in good health and CMV-seronegative. The CDR3 runs from the conserved cysteine through the conserved F or W. A D gene is named only where the DNA matches it firmly. The size of a clone is reported for some rows only, either as once, few or many, or as a class for expanded clones.

TRBJ1-3 - TRBV6-1 - CASSARGKRNTIYF TGTGCCAGCAGTGCTCGGGGAAAAAGAAACACCATATATTTT
TRBJ1-4 - TRBV4-1 - CASSQNTAGEGEKLFF TGCGCCAGCAGCCAAAACACGGCAGGGGAGGGTGAAAAACTGTTTTTT
TRBJ1-6 TRBD1 TRBV5-4 - CASSLDRVGNSPLHF TGTGCCAGCAGCTTAGACAGGGTGGGCAATTCACCCCTCCACTTT
TRBJ1-3 - TRBV19 - CASSTRQSSGNTIYF TGTGCCAGTAGTACCAGACAGTCCTCTGGAAACACCATATATTTT
TRBJ1-4 TRBD1 TRBV5-6 few CASSQGQGKANEKLFF TGTGCCAGCAGCCAGGGACAGGGAAAGGCTAATGAAAAACTGTTTTTT
TRBJ1-6 TRBD1 TRBV30 - CAWSTGWDSPLHF TGTGCCTGGTCGACAGGGTGGGATTCACCCCTCCACTTT
TRBJ2-3 - TRBV4-3 - CASSQDVGGPGWSTDTQYF TGCGCCAGCAGCCAAGATGTGGGGGGGCCAGGGTGGAGCACAGATACGCAGTATTTT
TRBJ1-5 TRBD1 TRBV2 - CASSDQGGNQPQHF TGTGCCAGCAGCGACCAGGGGGGCAATCAGCCCCAGCATTTT
TRBJ2-7 TRBD1 TRBV6-5 few CASSAGQGWDEQYF TGTGCCAGCAGTGCGGGACAGGGTTGGGACGAGCAGTACTTC
TRBJ1-1 - TRBV4-3 - CASSQMGLRTEAFF TGCGCCAGCAGCCAAATGGGCTTAAGGACTGAAGCTTTCTTT
TRBJ2-1 TRBD2 TRBV7-3 - CASSLQRGGRNEQFF TGTGCCAGCAGCTTACAGCGGGGGGGCCGGAATGAGCAGTTCTTC
TRBJ1-2 TRBD1 TRBV7-9 - CASSPPGTAEIYGYTF TGTGCCAGCAGCCCCCCCGGGACAGCGGAAATCTATGGCTACACCTTC
TRBJ2-5 TRBD2 TRBV4-2 - CASSQEGRGLAGEQETQYF TGTGCCAGCAGCCAAGAAGGGAGGGGACTAGCGGGGGAACAAGAGACCCAGTACTTC
TRBJ1-2 TRBD1 TRBV2 few CASSLPGQGPSGYTF TGTGCCAGCAGTCTACCCGGACAGGGCCCTTCTGGCTACACCTTC
TRBJ2-1 TRBD2 TRBV4-2 - CASSPLAGGHLYNEQFF TGTGCCAGCAGCCCGTTGGCGGGGGGGCACTTATACAATGAGCAGTTCTTC
TRBJ1-5 TRBD1 TRBV6-6 - CASTGQGGSQPQHF TGTGCCAGTACGGGACAGGGCGGGTCTCAGCCCCAGCATTTT
TRBJ2-5 TRBD2 TRBV11-3 - CASSSGTSAQETQYF TGTGCCAGCAGCTCGGGGACTAGCGCACAAGAGACCCAGTACTTC
TRBJ2-7 TRBD1 TRBV6-4 once CASSDQDRALDEQYF TGTGCCAGCAGTGACCAGGACAGGGCGCTGGACGAGCAGTACTTC
TRBJ1-5 - TRBV6-6 - CASSWDKNQPQHF TGTGCCAGCAGCTGGGACAAAAATCAGCCCCAGCATTTT
TRBJ2-7 - TRBV2 - CACKEKAAYEQYF TGTGCCTGCAAGGAGAAGGCGGCATACGAGCAGTACTTC
TRBJ1-3 - TRBV18 few CASSPRDSSGNTIYF TGTGCCAGCTCACCCCGGGACTCCTCTGGAAACACCATATATTTT
TRBJ2-5 TRBD1 TRBV5-1 - CASSRSGTGSGAQYF TGTGCCAGCAGCCGTTCCGGGACAGGGTCTGGTGCCCAGTACTTC
TRBJ2-1 - TRBV28 once CASSFSFWGDEQFF TGTGCCAGCAGTTTCAGTTTTTGGGGGGATGAGCAGTTCTTC
TRBJ1-3 - TRBV4-1 - CASSTSTVGNTIYF TGCGCCAGCAGCACTTCGACAGTGGGAAACACCATATATTTT
TRBJ2-1 TRBD2 TRBV5-4 - CASSLGTSGGAVYNEQFF TGTGCCAGCAGCTTGGGGACTAGCGGGGGGGCCGTCTACAATGAGCAGTTCTTC